The next 9 T cell receptor beta chains were all read from a single sample in a study of beta chain features in type 1 diabetes. The study reverse transcribed the entire isolated RNA, so it sequenced expressed TCRB transcripts. The data were produced by immunoSEQ multiplex PCR, yet TCRdb's version contains in-frame clones alone and is incomplete. The repertoire includes approximately 170,000 clones, over 7.5% of them detected once, and roughly 2.5% sits in the top ten. Sequencing input: central memory CD4+ T cells from blood. The receptors were sampled from a woman younger than 35 in good health.

This clone was picked up a small number of times. The V and J genes are TRBV9 and TRBJ1-2, with 7 positions matching TRBD1. This CDR3 has 16 amino acids. CDR1 and CDR2 from the germline V gene are SGDLS and YYNGEE. Trimming took 0 bases from V and 1 from J; bases not matched to a gene: 6. CDR3 DNA: TGTGCCAGCAGCGTAGGGGGGACAGCCCGTAACTATGGCTACACCTTC. Translation: CASSVGGTARNYGYTF.

This clone has only a few counts. The CDR3 protein is CASSSSTGTDSYEQYF. CDR3 bases: TGTGCCAGCAGCTCGTCGACTGGAACCGACTCCTACGAGCAGTACTTC. The genes are TRBV5-6 and TRBJ2-7; D unclear. Germline CDR1 SGHDT, CDR2 YYEEEE. The CDR3 contains 16 residues. V was pared by 3 bases and J by 0 bases, with 16 bases between. Looking up the rest from reference TRBV5-6 and TRBJ2-7 gives the full variable domain: DAGVTQSPTHLIKTRGQQVTLRCSPKSGHDTVSWYQQALGQGPQFIFQYYEEEERQRGNFPDRFSGHQFPNYSSELNVNALLLGDSALYLCASSSSTGTDSYEQYFGPGTRLTVT.

V is TRBV14 and J is TRBJ1-1, with D unclear. The germline CDR1 and CDR2 sequences are SGHDN and FVKESK. This CDR3 has 14 residues. Deletions cut 1 base from V and 6 bases from J, with 12 bases between. The CDR3 DNA reads TGTGCCAGCAGCCAAGTGGCGGCCGGGTCTGAAGCTTTCTTT. This encodes CASSQVAAGSEAFF.

This clone was counted only a few times. The chain employs TRBV30 and TRBJ2-5; D is perhaps TRBD1 (6 bases). TRBJ2-7 matches the DNA end more closely, so the J call is doubtful. The CDR3 totals 13 residues. Germline CDR1 reads GTSNPN; CDR2 reads SVGIG (reference sequence). CDR3: CAWGGQHTYEQYF. CDR3 bases: TGTGCCTGGGGAGGACAGCATACCTACGAGCAGTACTTC.

This clone was observed a handful of times. The genes are TRBV4-2 and TRBJ2-3, with 8 bases that match TRBD2. CDR3 length: 15 amino acids. After removal of 0 bases from V and 7 bases from J, the junction contained 6 bases not matched to a gene. Per germline, CDR1 LGHNA and CDR2 YNFKEQ. The CDR3 is CASSQEERGINTQYF. Here the CDR3 DNA reads TGTGCCAGCAGCCAAGAAGAGCGGGGGATAAATACGCAGTATTTT.

This clone came up a few times. V is TRBV2 and J is TRBJ2-7; D is undetermined. The germline V gene encodes CDR1 SNHLY and CDR2 FYNNEI. V was clipped by 0 bases and J by 6 bases, with 12 bases between them. The CDR3 loop spans 14 amino acids. The CDR3 DNA follows: TGTGCCAGCAGTGAAGCGCTTCTAGGCGGCGAGCAGTACTTC. It specifies CASSEALLGGEQYF.

A few counts support this clone. The rearrangement links TRBV2 to TRBJ1-1; maybe TRBD1 (6 bases). The CDR3 consists of 13 residues. Germline CDR1 reads SNHLY; CDR2 reads FYNNEI. V was shortened by 8 bases and J by 3 bases, with 13 bases between the two germline ends. CDR3 DNA: TGTGCCAGCGGGACACAACAGCACACTGAAGCTTTCTTT. Translated, it gives CASGTQQHTEAFF.

The chain links TRBV30 to TRBJ1-5; 7 nucleotides line up with TRBD1. This CDR3 contains 14 residues. CDR1 GTSNPN and CDR2 SVGIG come from the germline V gene (reference sequence). After removal of 5 bases from V and 4 bases from J, the junction contained 8 bases not matched to a gene. The CDR3 loop reads CAWVAQGTNQPQHF. For the CDR3, the DNA is TGTGCCTGGGTCGCACAGGGGACGAATCAGCCCCAGCATTTT. Complete variable domain (other parts from reference TRBV30 and TRBJ1-5): SQTIHQWPATLVQPVGSPLSLECTVEGTSNPNLYWYRQAAGRGLQLLFYSVGIGQISSEVPQNLSASRPQDRQFILSSKKLLLSDSGFYLCAWVAQGTNQPQHFGDGTRLSIL.

The chain is built from TRBV5-1 and TRBJ2-7, with 7 bases matching TRBD1. The CDR3 covers 15 residues. With V trimmed by 4 bases and J by 6 bases, 13 bases remained unmatched. Germline V CDR1 and CDR2: SGHRS, YFSETQ. CDR3 sequence (DNA): TGCGCCAGCAGCAAAGGGACAGAGGACCCTCTCGAGCAGTACTTC. Amino acids: CASSKGTEDPLEQYF.